A selection of T cell receptor beta chains follows, all from one sample in a study of blood T cell repertoires in COVID-19. Data came from immunoSEQ multiplex PCR; TCRdb stores just in-frame clones and leaves some out. Here the sample spans about 120,000 clones, over 75% being singletons. Source material: peripheral blood. These receptors originate from a woman of 80 years or more with acute or convalescent COVID-19. Each CDR3 is given with its conserved first and last residue. A D gene is named only where the DNA matches it firmly. The listing skips clone size in some rows; elsewhere it reads once, few, many or a size class.

v_gene	j_gene	abundance	d_gene	CDR3aa	CDR3nt
TRBV19	TRBJ2-2	NA	NA	CASRTPAGVTGELFF	TGTGCCAGTAGAACGCCTGCAGGGGTGACCGGGGAGCTGTTTTTT
TRBV5-1	TRBJ2-3	NA	TRBD2	CASSLGQAGVSTDTQYF	TGCGCCAGCAGCTTGGGGCAAGCGGGAGTGAGCACAGATACGCAGTATTTT
TRBV5-6	TRBJ1-2	NA	NA	CASSLNGLANYGYTF	TGTGCCAGCAGCTTGAACGGACTGGCAAACTATGGCTACACCTTC
TRBV28	TRBJ1-1	NA	NA	CASSFLTGRTTEAFF	TGTGCCAGCAGTTTCTTGACGGGAAGGACCACTGAAGCTTTCTTT
TRBV12-5	TRBJ2-3	NA	TRBD1	CASGRDSTTDTQYF	TGTGCTAGTGGCCGGGACAGTACCACAGATACGCAGTATTTT
TRBV7-9	TRBJ1-3	NA	NA	CASSQGYSGNTIYF	TGTGCCAGCAGTCAGGGCTACTCTGGAAACACCATATATTTT
TRBV7-9	TRBJ2-3	once	NA	CASSLTGEDTDTQYF	TGTGCCAGCAGCCTCACAGGTGAGGACACAGATACGCAGTATTTT
TRBV7-2	TRBJ1-2	once	NA	CASSLSVRANHLTF	TGTGCCAGCAGCCTTAGCGTGAGGGCCAATCATCTCACCTTC
TRBV6-5	TRBJ1-1	NA	TRBD1	CASLPGQGSTEAFF	TGTGCCAGTTTACCGGGACAGGGTAGCACTGAAGCTTTCTTT
TRBV7-6	TRBJ2-2	NA	TRBD1	CASSLTTGTGGAGELFF	TGTGCCAGCAGCCTCACCACGGGGACAGGGGGGGCCGGGGAGCTGTTTTTT
TRBV7-2	TRBJ1-3	NA	NA	CASSLEAAGSGNTIYF	TGTGCCAGCAGCTTAGAGGCCGCCGGGTCTGGAAACACCATATATTTT
TRBV5-5	TRBJ1-5	NA	TRBD1	CASSSQGLNQPQHF	TGTGCCAGCAGCTCACAGGGGCTTAATCAGCCCCAGCATTTT
TRBV7-6	TRBJ2-1	NA	NA	CASSLLTPVSYNEQFF	TGTGCCAGCAGCCTCCTAACCCCGGTGAGCTACAATGAGCAGTTCTTC
TRBV18	TRBJ1-4	once	NA	CASSLQLGRRNEKLFF	TGTGCCAGCTCACTCCAGCTGGGCAGACGGAATGAAAAACTGTTTTTT
TRBV5-1	TRBJ1-1	NA	NA	CASSLQGTNTEAFF	TGCGCCAGCAGCTTGCAAGGGACAAACACTGAAGCTTTCTTT
TRBV5-1	TRBJ1-2	NA	NA	CASSSNPGHGYTF	TGCGCCAGCAGCTCGAACCCAGGGCATGGCTACACCTTC
TRBV11-2	TRBJ1-2	NA	NA	CASSLHRLGASYGYTF	TGTGCCAGCAGCTTACATCGTCTGGGAGCTAGCTATGGCTACACCTTC
TRBV28	TRBJ2-3	NA	NA	CASSLGGGAGDTQYF	TGTGCCAGCAGTTTGGGTGGGGGGGCCGGAGATACGCAGTATTTT
TRBV7-3	TRBJ2-1	NA	NA	CASSLSPGLAYNEQFF	TGTGCCAGCAGCTTAAGTCCAGGGTTAGCCTACAATGAGCAGTTCTTC
TRBV18	TRBJ1-2	once	NA	CASSPVGQRNYGYTF	TGTGCCAGCTCACCGGTAGGACAGCGGAACTATGGCTACACCTTC
TRBV12-5	TRBJ1-6	NA	NA	CATSIVPNSPLHF	TGTGCTACTAGTATAGTGCCTAATTCACCCCTCCACTTT
TRBV6-1	TRBJ1-3	NA	NA	CASSGLTAASGNTIYF	TGTGCCAGCAGTGGGTTAACAGCTGCCTCTGGAAACACCATATATTTT
TRBV19	TRBJ1-2	NA	TRBD1	CASSLAGGGYTF	TGTGCCAGTAGCCTGGCAGGGGGTGGCTACACCTTC
TRBV7-3	TRBJ2-7	NA	TRBD1	CASSSRQGGYGEQYF	TGTGCCAGCAGCTCAAGACAGGGGGGTTACGGCGAGCAGTACTTC
TRBV28	TRBJ1-3	once	TRBD1	CASSSPGGAGANTIYF	TGTGCCAGCAGTTCCCCAGGGGGCGCTGGAGCAAACACCATATATTTT
TRBV6-2/TRBV6-3	TRBJ2-5	NA	NA	CASSQLGSLPQYF	TGTGCCAGCAGTCAACTCGGGTCCCTTCCCCAGTACTTC
TRBV18	TRBJ2-7	NA	TRBD1	CASSPSTGQGVHEQYF	TGTGCCAGCTCACCGTCGACGGGACAGGGTGTCCACGAGCAGTACTTC
TRBV14	TRBJ1-6	NA	NA	CASSQGVGSYNSPLHF	TGTGCCAGCAGCCAAGGGGTCGGGAGTTATAATTCACCCCTCCACTTT
TRBV4-3	TRBJ2-1	NA	TRBD2	CASSQEWTSGSNNEQFF	TGCGCCAGCAGCCAAGAGTGGACTAGCGGGAGCAACAATGAGCAGTTCTTC
TRBV5-1	TRBJ1-4	once	TRBD1	CASSAGTGSNEKLFF	TGCGCCAGCAGCGCCGGGACAGGTTCGAATGAAAAACTGTTTTTT
TRBV9	TRBJ1-4	NA	TRBD1	CASSVGTGALEKLFF	TGTGCCAGCAGCGTGGGGACAGGCGCCCTTGAAAAACTGTTTTTT
TRBV6-5	TRBJ1-5	NA	NA	CASSYNAGTNQPQHF	TGTGCCAGCAGTTACAATGCGGGGACCAATCAGCCCCAGCATTTT
TRBV6-5	TRBJ1-6	NA	TRBD1	CASRGQGGSPLHF	TGTGCCAGCAGAGGACAGGGTGGTTCACCCCTCCACTTT
TRBV4-3	TRBJ2-7	few	NA	CASSHQRSSYEQYF	TGCGCCAGCAGTCATCAGAGGAGCTCCTACGAGCAGTACTTC
TRBV4-1	TRBJ2-2	NA	NA	CASSLPGANTGELFF	TGCGCCAGCAGCCTCCCAGGGGCGAACACCGGGGAGCTGTTTTTT
TRBV18	TRBJ1-1	many	NA	CASSPRSGGQQNTEAFF	TGTGCCAGCTCACCACGGTCGGGTGGACAACAGAACACTGAAGCTTTCTTT
TRBV3-1/TRBV3-2	TRBJ1-6	NA	TRBD1	CASSQARGLSPLHF	TGTGCCAGCAGCCAAGCCAGGGGGCTCTCACCCCTCCACTTT
TRBV5-1	TRBJ1-3	NA	TRBD1	CASSLGHGQGDGNTIYF	TGCGCCAGCAGCTTGGGCCACGGACAGGGAGACGGAAACACCATATATTTT
TRBV5-1	TRBJ2-1	NA	TRBD2	CASSSIGTSGPNEQFF	TGCGCCAGCAGCTCCATCGGGACTAGCGGCCCCAATGAGCAGTTCTTC
TRBV5-1	TRBJ2-5	NA	TRBD2	CASSLEGSGGALRETQYF	TGCGCCAGCAGCTTGGAAGGTAGCGGGGGGGCTCTACGGGAGACCCAGTACTTC
TRBV6-6	TRBJ2-5	NA	TRBD2	CASSYSGSGGRETQYF	TGTGCCAGCAGTTACTCGGGCAGCGGGGGGAGGGAGACCCAGTACTTC
TRBV4-3	TRBJ1-2	NA	TRBD1	CASSHPDRDPSGYTF	TGCGCCAGCAGCCACCCGGACAGGGACCCTTCTGGCTACACCTTC
TRBV4-1	TRBJ1-5	NA	NA	CASSPRAQRQPQHF	TGCGCCAGCAGCCCCAGGGCTCAGCGTCAGCCCCAGCATTTT
TRBV7-9	TRBJ1-3	NA	TRBD1	CASRGTGAGNTIYF	TGTGCCAGCAGGGGGACAGGGGCTGGAAACACCATATATTTT
TRBV9	TRBJ1-2	NA	TRBD1	CASSPRDRSIVGYTF	TGTGCCAGCAGCCCCCGGGACAGGAGTATAGTTGGCTACACCTTC
TRBV2	TRBJ1-5	NA	NA	CASSVRQGNQPQHF	TGTGCCAGCAGTGTCCGACAGGGCAATCAGCCCCAGCATTTT
TRBV3-1/TRBV3-2	TRBJ2-5	once	NA	CASTRGSGQETQYF	TGTGCCAGCACCCGCGGAAGCGGCCAAGAGACCCAGTACTTC
TRBV6-2/TRBV6-3	TRBJ1-1	NA	TRBD1	CASSRRTGMTEAFF	TGTGCCAGCAGTAGACGGACAGGGATGACTGAAGCTTTCTTT